The rows below give T cell receptor beta chains drawn from one sample of a study of esophageal squamous cell carcinoma under preoperative chemotherapy. From the PCR reads, TCRdb called clonotypes with MiXCR, one entry per CDR3 protein. There are thousands of distinct CDR3 sequences in the sample; roughly 32% occur only once, and 14% lies in the top ten. Sampling was performed from a patient given preoperative chemotherapy. These TCRs come from a human donor with esophageal squamous cell carcinoma. The donor label of this sample is uncertain. Each CDR3 is given with its conserved first and last residue. A D gene is named only where the DNA matches it firmly. Size is stated for part of the rows, as once, few or many counts, or as a class when the clone is expanded.

clone_size	v_call	d_call	j_call	cdr3_aa	cdr3_nt
.	TRBV7-2	.	TRBJ2-5	CASSCRGTQETQYF	TGTGCCAGCAGCTGCAGAGGGACCCAGGAGACCCAGTACTTC
many	TRBV12-3/TRBV12-4	TRBD1	TRBJ2-4	CASSDRVQNIQYF	TGTGCCAGCAGCGACAGGGTCCAAAACATTCAGTACTTC
many	TRBV6-1	.	TRBJ1-1	CASTLGISEAFF	TGTGCCAGCACCCTAGGGATTTCTGAAGCTTTCTTT
few	TRBV5-4	TRBD2	TRBJ2-1	CASSREGLGEQFF	TGTGCCAGCTCGAGGGAGGGCCTGGGCGAGCAGTTCTTC
medium-sized	TRBV10-1	TRBD2	TRBJ2-1	CASSAGGRGAYNEQFF	TGCGCCAGCAGTGCCGGCGGGAGGGGCGCCTACAATGAGCAGTTCTTC
medium-sized	TRBV6-1	TRBD2	TRBJ2-3	CASRLGREGSDTQYF	TGTGCCAGCCGTCTGGGGCGGGAGGGGTCGGATACGCAGTATTTT
medium-sized	TRBV12-3/TRBV12-4	TRBD2	TRBJ2-3	CASTRFPGGDTDTQYF	TGTGCCAGCACCCGGTTTCCGGGAGGAGACACAGATACGCAGTATTTT
many	TRBV11-3	TRBD2	TRBJ2-1	CASSPGLAGGNEQFF	TGTGCCAGCAGCCCGGGACTAGCGGGGGGCAATGAGCAGTTCTTC
medium-sized	TRBV11-2	.	TRBJ2-1	CASSLFRALGKGDEQFF	TGTGCCAGCAGCTTATTTCGGGCCCTCGGCAAGGGAGATGAGCAGTTCTTC
large	TRBV11-3	TRBD1	TRBJ2-6	CASRGQGHPGANVLTF	TGTGCCAGCCGAGGACAGGGTCATCCTGGGGCCAACGTCCTGACTTTC
many	TRBV10-1	.	TRBJ2-1	CASTPEVINNEQFF	TGCGCCAGCACCCCGGAGGTCATAAACAATGAGCAGTTCTTC
medium-sized	TRBV6-1	.	TRBJ2-7	CASSKGGTYEQYF	TGTGCCAGCAGTAAGGGCGGGACCTACGAGCAGTACTTC
.	TRBV7-2	TRBD1	TRBJ2-4	CASSRGHRGSGDIQSF	TGTGCCAGCAGCCGAGGGCACAGGGGAAGTGGGGACATTCAGTCCTTC
large	TRBV6-5	TRBD2	TRBJ2-1	CASSLTPSGSYNEQFF	TGTGCCAGCAGCTTAACCCCGAGCGGGAGTTACAATGAGCAGTTCTTC
many	TRBV7-9	.	TRBJ2-5	CASRLGQRYQETQYF	TGTGCCAGCAGATTAGGACAGAGATACCAAGAGACCCAGTACTTC
many	TRBV6-2/TRBV6-3	.	TRBJ2-3	CASSYGGFVDTQYF	TGTGCCAGCAGTTACGGGGGTTTTGTGGATACGCAGTATTTT
many	TRBV7-8	.	TRBJ1-1	CASSLVPGRNEAFF	TGTGCCAGCAGCTTAGTTCCGGGACGGAACGAAGCTTTCTTT
medium-sized	TRBV7-2	.	TRBJ2-7	CASSLAWQGLYEQYF	TGTGCCAGCAGCTTAGCGTGGCAGGGACTCTACGAGCAGTACTTC
.	TRBV11-3	.	TRBJ2-7	CASSLGAGREQYF	TGTGCCAGCAGCTTAGGGGCGGGAAGAGAGCAGTACTTC
once	TRBV7-6	.	TRBJ2-1	CGRSLSGNEQFF	TGTGGCAGGAGCCTTAGTGGGAATGAGCAGTTCTTC
.	TRBV6-1	.	TRBJ2-7	CASGEAWGGCEQYF	TGTGCCAGCGGTGAAGCTTGGGGCGGGTGCGAGCAGTACTTC
large	TRBV6-5	TRBD1	TRBJ2-1	CASSSDRQGNEQFF	TGTGCCAGCAGTTCCGACCGACAGGGAAATGAGCAGTTCTTC
.	TRBV10-1	.	TRBJ2-5	CASSETLKDGACDEQCF	TGCGCCAGCAGTGAGACCCTGAAGGACGGAGCCTGCGATGAGCAGTGCTTC
medium-sized	TRBV7-3	.	TRBJ2-3	CASSPAGRTDTQYF	TGTGCCAGCAGCCCTGCTGGCCGCACAGATACGCAGTATTTT
many	TRBV4-2	TRBD1	TRBJ2-5	CASSQTDRGGETQYF	TGTGCCAGCAGCCAAACGGACAGGGGGGGAGAGACCCAGTACTTC